This TCR beta chain was obtained from a study of shared clonotypes between healthy human individuals. The study separated CD4+ cells into CD45RA+ naive and CD45RA-negative memory subsets. Some clones are missing from TCRdb's copy, which holds only in-frame ones; the method was immunoSEQ multiplex PCR. The table records more than 1.2 million clones, 98% of them present only once. Looked up from germline, CDR1 is SGDLS and CDR2 is YYNGEE. V lost 2 bases and J lost 3; bases outside the gene matches: 7. This CDR3 is 16 amino acids long. The sequencing input was naive CD4+ T cells sorted from blood. Subset denoted: CD45RA+ positively selected. The clonotype was recovered from a man aged 25-45 years in good health. The chain has TRBV9 and TRBJ1-4; TRBD1 matches at 7 bases. CDR3: CASSVEGQLANEKLFF. CDR3 nucleotide sequence: TGTGCCAGCAGCGTGGAGGGACAGCTAGCTAATGAAAAACTGTTTTTT.